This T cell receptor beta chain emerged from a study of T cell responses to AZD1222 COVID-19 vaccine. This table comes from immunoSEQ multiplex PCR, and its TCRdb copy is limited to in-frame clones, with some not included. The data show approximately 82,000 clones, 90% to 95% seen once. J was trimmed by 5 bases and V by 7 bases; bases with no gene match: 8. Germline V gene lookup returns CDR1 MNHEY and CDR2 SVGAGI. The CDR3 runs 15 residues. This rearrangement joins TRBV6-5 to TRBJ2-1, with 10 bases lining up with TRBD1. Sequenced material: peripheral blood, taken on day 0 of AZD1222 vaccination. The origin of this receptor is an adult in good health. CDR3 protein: CASNGLGTGDNEQFF. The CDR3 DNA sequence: TGTGCCAGCAATGGCCTCGGGACAGGGGACAATGAGCAGTTCTTC.